This T cell receptor (beta chain) was sequenced during a study of blood T cell repertoires in COVID-19. Study summary: From the United States, Italy and Spain came samples of acute and convalescent COVID-19. PBMCs, B-cell-depleted T cells, or T cells provided the cDNA or gDNA that made up the material.

Original processing notes: Nucleated cell counts were estimated from reference gene primer amplification. Here immunoSEQ multiplex PCR was the method, and the copy in TCRdb shows in-frame clones only, minus some. V and J calls and clone size follow that table, whereas D and trimming were derived from the DNA. Of 100,000 to 150,000 clones listed, about 80% are singletons. The J segment lost 10 bases and the V segment lost 6 bases, leaving 5 bases of the junction unmatched. Germline V gives CDR1 SEHNR, CDR2 FQNEAQ (reference sequence). The CDR3 is made up of 11 amino acids. The sequenced sample was peripheral blood. The chain is built from TRBV7-9 and TRBJ1-1; TRBD1 agrees at 7 bases. This receptor was taken from a woman aged 50 to 60 with acute or convalescent COVID-19. CDR3 sequence: CASRQGVSAFF. The CDR3 nucleotides are TGTGCCAGCAGGCAGGGGGTTTCAGCTTTCTTT.